A single sample is the source of the 30 T cell receptor beta chains below, sequenced in a study of shared clonotypes between healthy human individuals. Assay: immunoSEQ multiplex PCR; the TCRdb copy retains only in-frame clones and omits some. The table records roughly 1.5 million clones, 95% to 99% of them present only once. Sequencing used naive CD4+ T cells sorted from blood. The subset is: CD45RA+ positively selected. The source is a young man in good health.

This clone appeared a single time. This chain joins TRBV9 and TRBJ2-7; D gene ambiguous. The germline V gene encodes CDR1 SGDLS and CDR2 YYNGEE. V was clipped by 1 base and J by 2 bases, with 13 bases between them. This CDR3 is 15 amino acids long. CDR3 DNA: TGTGCCAGCAGCGTAATGGCCCAAGCAACCTACGAGCAGTACTTC. This gives the protein CASSVMAQATYEQYF.

V usage is TRBV10-1 and J usage is TRBJ2-7; 9 bases line up with TRBD2. Germline CDR1 is WNHNN and CDR2 is SYGVQD (reference sequence). This CDR3 contains 13 residues. The DNA for the CDR3 is TGCGCGTCCGGGCTAGCGGGAATCAACGAGCAGTACTTC. Translation gives CASGLAGINEQYF.

This chain joins TRBV4-3 and TRBJ2-3, with D perhaps matching TRBD2 (6 bases). The CDR3 covers 16 residues. The germline gives CDR1 LGHNA, CDR2 YSLEER. The ends were cut back, 0 bases at V and 1 base at J, with 11 bases in the middle. CDR3 in amino acids: CASSQDWTGGTDTQYF. CDR3 nucleotide sequence: TGCGCCAGCAGCCAAGATTGGACGGGGGGCACAGATACGCAGTATTTT.

The genes are TRBV28 and TRBJ1-4; weak D call: TRBD1 (6 bases). Germline V gene sequence: CDR1 MDHEN, CDR2 SYDVKM. Trimming left V 2 bases short and J 8 bases short, with 6 bases between. CDR3 size: 12 residues. The CDR3 region has the DNA TGTGCCAGCAGTTTACAGGGGGAAAAACTGTTTTTT. Translating it yields CASSLQGEKLFF.

V gene TRBV11-2 combines with J gene TRBJ1-2; no firm D call. Germline V lookup: CDR1 SGHAT, CDR2 FQNNGV. This CDR3 has 15 amino acids. V lost 6 bases and J lost 8, with 22 bases in between. The CDR3 DNA sequence: TGTGCCAGCAGTCGCGGGGTAAGCCGGACGTGGGGCTACACCTTC. The encoded protein is CASSRGVSRTWGYTF.

Worth noting for this clone: Additional DNA sequences in this sample encode the identical CDR3. V usage is TRBV28 and J usage is TRBJ1-2; TRBD1 matches at 7 bases. From germline, CDR1 is MDHEN and CDR2 SYDVKM. With V trimmed by 6 bases and J by 2 bases, 3 bases remained unmatched. This CDR3 spans 13 amino acids. CDR3: CASSLTGNYGYTF. CDR3 coding DNA: TGTGCCAGCAGCTTGACAGGGAACTATGGCTACACCTTC.

Regarding this clone: This sample also contains other DNA sequences that code for the same CDR3. The chain links TRBV6-5 to TRBJ1-3; possibly TRBD1 for D (6 bases). The V gene lost 2 bases and the J gene lost 0 bases, with 8 bases spanning the gap. CDR1 MNHEY and CDR2 SVGAGI come from the germline V gene. The CDR3 is 15 residues long. The CDR3: CASSYTGSSGNTIYF. Here the CDR3 DNA reads TGTGCCAGCAGTTACACAGGGAGCTCTGGAAACACCATATATTTT.

This chain's CDR3 is CASSGTGISYNEQFF. Here the CDR3 DNA reads TGTGCCAGCAGTGGGACAGGGATATCCTACAATGAGCAGTTCTTC. The chain recombines TRBV2 with TRBJ2-1; 8 bases agree with TRBD1. J was trimmed by 1 base and V by 4 bases; bases with no gene match: 3. Germline values: CDR1 SNHLY, CDR2 FYNNEI. This CDR3 contains 15 residues.

The chain employs TRBV5-1 and TRBJ2-2; D is uncertain. The CDR3 totals 16 residues. Germline-derived CDR1 and CDR2 are SGHRS and YFSETQ. V lost 1 base to trimming and J lost 0 bases, with 10 bases between them. CDR3 DNA: TGCGCCAGCAGCTTGTGGTCCAGCGCGAACACCGGGGAGCTGTTTTTT. It is translated as CASSLWSSANTGELFF.

For this clone: A junction boundary mismatches the germline segment, possibly from a read error. The V and J genes are TRBV28 and TRBJ2-1; D is uncertain. The CDR3 sequence is 20 residues long. CDR1 and CDR2 (germline): MDHEN, SYDVKM. CDR3 amino acids: CASSLPPQSKLGRHYNELFF. In DNA form, the CDR3 reads TGTGCCAGCAGTTTACCCCCGCAATCTAAACTGGGAAGACACTACAATGAGCTGTTCTTC.

The chain links TRBV12-5 to TRBJ2-7, with 10 bases matching TRBD1. This CDR3 is 13 amino acids long. The V gene's germline CDR1 is LGHNT and CDR2 FRNRAP. V lost 8 bases, J lost 4 bases, and 5 bases stayed unmatched. CDR3 sequence (DNA): TGTGCTAGTTTTCGGGGACAGGGGTACGAGCAGTACTTC. It specifies CASFRGQGYEQYF. The full variable domain, with the rest looked up from reference TRBV12-5 and TRBJ2-7, is DARVTQTPRHKVTEMGQEVTMRCQPILGHNTVFWYRQTMMQGLELLAYFRNRAPLDDSGMPKDRFSAEMPDATLATLKIQPSEPRDSAVYFCASFRGQGYEQYFGPGTRLTVT.

Turning to this clone: A junction boundary mismatches the germline segment, possibly from a read error. V and J are TRBV19 and TRBJ2-7; 8 bases map to TRBD1. The CDR3 loop spans 13 amino acids. CDR1 and CDR2 from the germline V gene are LNHDA and SQIVND (reference sequence). CDR3 sequence: CASSTDRESPQNF. The CDR3 DNA sequence: TGTGCCAGTAGTACGGACAGGGAGTCTCCCCAAAACTTC.

The chain uses TRBV30 and TRBJ2-6; D ambiguous. The CDR3 covers 18 residues. CDR1 is GTSNPN, CDR2 SVGIG, per germline (reference sequence). The V and J ends lost 0 bases and 0 bases respectively, with 15 bases between them. CDR3: CAWSVPPPRPSGANVLTF. CDR3 in DNA: TGTGCCTGGAGTGTACCTCCCCCCCGGCCCTCTGGGGCCAACGTCCTGACTTTC.

This rearrangement joins TRBV11-2 to TRBJ1-3, with 10 positions matching TRBD1. Trimming at V came to 5 bases and at J to 1 base, leaving 2 bases not matched to a gene. The germline V gene encodes CDR1 SGHAT and CDR2 FQNNGV. CDR3 size: 15 residues. The CDR3 DNA sequence: TGTGCCAGCAGCCGACAGGGGGCGTCTGGAAACACCATATATTTT. Residues: CASSRQGASGNTIYF.

V gene TRBV13 combines with J gene TRBJ2-1; 10 nucleotides line up with TRBD1. The CDR3 sequence is 16 residues long. V lost 4 bases and J lost 9; bases outside the gene matches: 12. CDR1 is PRHDT, CDR2 FYEKMQ, per germline (reference sequence). The DNA of the CDR3 is TGTGCCAGCAGCTGGAGATCGACAGGGGGCTTCACTGAGCAGTTCTTC. Amino acid sequence: CASSWRSTGGFTEQFF. Full variable domain (missing parts from reference TRBV13 and TRBJ2-1): AAGVIQSPRHLIKEKRETATLKCYPIPRHDTVYWYQQGPGQDPQFLISFYEKMQSDKGSIPDRFSAQQFSDYHSELNMSSLELGDSALYFCASSWRSTGGFTEQFFGPGTRLTVL.

The V gene is TRBV5-8, the J gene TRBJ2-7, with D possibly called TRBD1 or TRBD2 (5 bases each). CDR3 length equals 15 residues. The V gene lost 4 bases and the J gene lost 6 bases, with 20 bases spanning the gap. CDR1 SGHTS and CDR2 YDEGEE come from the germline V gene. The CDR3 DNA reads TGTGCCAGCAGCCCCTGGACGAGGGGTCGTGGCGAGCAGTACTTC. Protein product: CASSPWTRGRGEQYF.

This clone was seen only once. The chain links TRBV5-4 to TRBJ2-4, with unresolved D. V was clipped by 4 bases and J by 4 bases, with 21 bases between them. CDR3 size: 17 residues. Per germline, CDR1 SGHNT and CDR2 YYREEE (reference sequence). The CDR3 here is CASSLHRDTSPKNIQYF. The CDR3 DNA reads TGTGCCAGCAGCCTACATAGAGACACCTCTCCAAAAAACATTCAGTACTTC. The whole variable domain, filled in from reference TRBV5-4 and TRBJ2-4, reads ETGVTQSPTHLIKTRGQQVTLRCSSQSGHNTVSWYQQALGQGPQFIFQYYREEENGRGNFPPRFSGLQFPNYSSELNVNALELDDSALYLCASSLHRDTSPKNIQYFGAGTRLSVL.

The chain combines TRBV30 with TRBJ2-2, with 12 positions matching TRBD2. V lost 3 bases and J lost 6; bases outside the gene matches: 5. This CDR3 has 15 amino acids. Germline values: CDR1 GTSNPN, CDR2 SVGIG (reference sequence). CDR3 residues: CAWSRLAGASGELFF. In DNA form, the CDR3 reads TGTGCCTGGAGCAGACTAGCGGGAGCTTCCGGGGAGCTGTTTTTT. The full variable domain, rest sourced from reference TRBV30 and TRBJ2-2, is SQTIHQWPATLVQPVGSPLSLECTVEGTSNPNLYWYRQAAGRGLQLLFYSVGIGQISSEVPQNLSASRPQDRQFILSSKKLLLSDSGFYLCAWSRLAGASGELFFGEGSRLTVL.

The chain carries TRBV18 and TRBJ2-5; 15 nucleotides align to TRBD2. The trim removed 6 bases at V and 1 base at J, leaving 18 bases unmatched. This CDR3 has 21 residues. Germline loops: CDR1 KGHSH, CDR2 LQKENI. The CDR3 is CASSRGLRAGTSGRSQETQYF. For the CDR3, the DNA is TGTGCCAGCTCCCGAGGCCTCAGAGCCGGGACTAGCGGGAGGTCCCAAGAGACCCAGTACTTC.

V usage is TRBV4-3 and J usage is TRBJ1-2; D is ambiguous. Germline values: CDR1 LGHNA, CDR2 YSLEER. There are 16 residues in the CDR3. Trimming took off 0 bases at V and 3 bases at J, with 14 bases between the two ends. This CDR3 is CASSQDGEERYYGYTF. The CDR3 nucleotides read TGCGCCAGCAGCCAAGATGGTGAGGAGCGATACTATGGCTACACCTTC.

The chain recombines TRBV11-2 with TRBJ2-5; D may be TRBD1 (6 bases). This CDR3 has 15 amino acids. Deletions cut 1 base from V and 2 bases from J, with 11 bases between. CDR1 is SGHAT, CDR2 FQNNGV, per germline. The CDR3 region is CASSLGSGAQETQYF. The CDR3 coding sequence is TGTGCCAGCAGCTTAGGGTCAGGGGCACAAGAGACCCAGTACTTC.

The chain carries TRBV4-3 and TRBJ2-7; 12 bases are shared with TRBD2. The V and J ends lost 4 bases and 7 bases, in that order; junction bases with no gene match: 14. CDR3 length: 17 residues. CDR1 LGHNA and CDR2 YSLEER come from the germline V gene. CDR3 residues: CASSPRTSGTSTMEQYF. CDR3 DNA sequence: TGCGCCAGCAGCCCCCGGACTAGCGGGACCTCAACCATGGAGCAGTACTTC.

CDR3 region: CASTRVPGAGELFF. The CDR3 DNA sequence: TGTGCCAGCACCCGGGTCCCAGGGGCCGGGGAGCTGTTTTTT. The chain is built from TRBV5-8 and TRBJ2-2, with D possibly being TRBD1 (6 bases). Per the germline V gene, CDR1 is SGHTS and CDR2 is YDEGEE. CDR3 length: 14 residues. The ends were cut back, 6 bases at V and 6 bases at J, with 15 bases in the middle.

CDR3 residues: CATSGGDGYEQYF. CDR3 nucleotides: TGTGCCACCTCAGGGGGCGACGGGTACGAGCAGTACTTC. This sequence joins TRBV15 and TRBJ2-7, with 8 bases matching TRBD1. The V gene end was trimmed by 8 bases and the J gene end by 4 bases; junction bases not matched to a gene: 7. This CDR3 is 13 amino acids long. Germline V gene lookup returns CDR1 LNHNV and CDR2 YYDKDF (reference sequence).

The chain carries TRBV19 and TRBJ2-1; D is perhaps TRBD1 (6 bases). CDR1 is LNHDA, CDR2 SQIVND, per germline (reference sequence). The CDR3 consists of 15 residues. V was shortened by 3 bases and J by 6 bases, with 15 bases between the two germline ends. The DNA of the CDR3 is TGTGCCAGTAGTATCCGAGGACAGTTGGGCAATGAGCAGTTCTTC. Amino acids: CASSIRGQLGNEQFF.

The rearrangement uses TRBV30 and TRBJ1-5; no definite D call. V lost 5 bases and J lost 2, with 10 bases in between. Looked up from germline, CDR1 is GTSNPN and CDR2 is SVGIG (reference sequence). CDR3 length: 13 amino acids. The CDR3 spells CAWGRRGNQPQHF. In nucleotides, the CDR3 is TGTGCCTGGGGGCGAAGGGGCAATCAGCCCCAGCATTTT. Combining the CDR3 with reference TRBV30 and TRBJ1-5 gives the whole variable domain SQTIHQWPATLVQPVGSPLSLECTVEGTSNPNLYWYRQAAGRGLQLLFYSVGIGQISSEVPQNLSASRPQDRQFILSSKKLLLSDSGFYLCAWGRRGNQPQHFGDGTRLSIL.

This clone was counted once. This chain joins TRBV6-5 and TRBJ2-7, with D possibly matching TRBD2 (6 bases). Per the germline V gene, CDR1 is MNHEY and CDR2 is SVGAGI. The length of the CDR3 is 13 residues. Trimming stripped 5 bases from V and 4 bases from J, with 12 bases between. In nucleotides, the CDR3 is TGTGCCAGCAGTCGCGGGAAACCATACGAGCAGTACTTC. Translation gives CASSRGKPYEQYF.

The CDR3 loop reads CSVEEGALPETQYF. In nucleotides, the CDR3 is TGCAGCGTTGAAGAGGGGGCTCTTCCTGAGACCCAGTACTTC. The J gene is TRBJ2-5, the V gene TRBV29-1; a weak D match, TRBD1 (6 bases). Germline-derived CDR1 and CDR2 are SQVTM and ANQGSEA. CDR3 length: 14 residues. Trimming removed 0 bases at V and 5 bases at J, with 13 bases between.

Notes on this clone: Other DNA sequences in this specimen translate into the identical CDR3. CDR3 nucleotide sequence: TGCGCCAGCAGTCCAGGTTCCTACGAGCAGTACTTC. The encoded protein is CASSPGSYEQYF. The chain uses TRBV10-2 and TRBJ2-7; D gene unclear. The ends were cut back, 5 bases at V and 1 base at J, with 6 bases in the middle. The CDR3 is made up of 12 amino acids. The germline CDR1 and CDR2 sequences are WSHSY and SAAADI.

The gene calls are TRBV9 and TRBJ2-5, with D tentatively TRBD1 or TRBD2 (5 bases each). V shed 4 bases and J shed 9 bases, with 19 bases lying between them. The CDR3 loop spans 14 amino acids. Germline assignment: CDR1 SGDLS and CDR2 YYNGEE. CDR3 nucleotide sequence: TGTGCCAGCAGCATGACCGGGACCCAGGCGGCCCAGTACTTC. Residues: CASSMTGTQAAQYF.